Each of the 8 T cell receptor beta chains below was sequenced from the same sample in a study of somatic mutations in cytotoxic T cells in rheumatoid arthritis. The protocol was immunoSEQ multiplex PCR, while the TCRdb copy is restricted to in-frame clones and leaves out a portion. Of about 12,000 clones listed, 80% to 85% were seen once; the top ten hold around 14%. Material for sequencing was CD8+ T cells sorted from blood. These receptor sequences come from a woman aged 60-75 years in good health.

The chain links TRBV9 to TRBJ2-6, with 7 bases lining up with TRBD1. The CDR3 contains 15 residues. The germline V gene encodes CDR1 SGDLS and CDR2 YYNGEE. V was pared by 7 bases and J by 2 bases, with 6 bases of the junction left unmatched. The CDR3 DNA reads as TGTGCCAGCGGACAAACAGGGGCTGGGGCCAACGTCCTGACTTTC. Translation: CASGQTGAGANVLTF.

Of note for this clone: The junction and the germline gene differ at one end; a read error may be behind it. This chain joins TRBV7-7 and TRBJ2-2; TRBD1 aligns across 10 bases. Germline loops: CDR1 SSHAT, CDR2 FNYEAQ (reference sequence). The CDR3 is 18 residues long. CDR3 in DNA: TGTGCTAGCAGCCGGGACAGGGGAAATCCTGGGAACACCGGGGAGCTGTTTTTT. Its protein is CASSRDRGNPGNTGELFF. The full variable domain, rest sourced from reference TRBV7-7 and TRBJ2-2, is GAGVSQSPRYKVTKRGQDVTLRCDPISSHATLYWYQQALGQGPEFLTYFNYEAQPDKSGLPSDRFSAERPEGSISTLTIQRTEQRDSAMYRCASSRDRGNPGNTGELFFGEGSRLTVL.

This sequence joins TRBV11-1 and TRBJ2-7, with D possibly being TRBD2 (6 bases). The V and J ends lost 4 bases and 7 bases respectively, with 14 bases between them. This CDR3 has 13 amino acids. Germline loops: CDR1 SGHAT, CDR2 FQDESV (reference sequence). In DNA, the CDR3 is TGTGCCAGCAGCTCCCCGCGGGGTTGGGAGCAGTACTTC. This sequence encodes CASSSPRGWEQYF.

The rearrangement links TRBV9 to TRBJ1-1; TRBD1 agrees at 9 bases. This CDR3 region has 15 residues. V shed 2 bases and J 0 bases; nucleotides not matched to a gene: 2. From germline, CDR1 is SGDLS and CDR2 YYNGEE. As DNA, the CDR3 is TGTGCCAGCAGCGTGGGGACAGGGATGAACACTGAAGCTTTCTTT. Translated: CASSVGTGMNTEAFF.

CDR3 protein: CSVGGDSYYEQYF. The CDR3 DNA follows: TGCAGCGTGGGCGGGGACAGCTACTACGAGCAGTACTTC. The rearrangement links TRBV29-1 to TRBJ2-7, with a possible D match to TRBD1 (7 bases). With 6 bases removed from V and 3 bases from J, the gap between germline ends came to 15 bases. CDR3 size: 13 residues. Germline V gene sequence: CDR1 SQVTM, CDR2 ANQGSEA.

The chain recombines TRBV7-6 with TRBJ2-6; tentative D call: TRBD2 (6 bases). The CDR3 contains 16 residues. Germline-derived CDR1 and CDR2 are SGHVS and FNYEAQ. Trimming removed 1 base at V and 2 bases at J, with 9 bases between. CDR3 residues: CASSLEGGPGANVLTF. The CDR3 DNA reads as TGTGCCAGCAGCTTAGAGGGAGGACCTGGGGCCAACGTCCTGACTTTC.

This clone came up a few times. This sequence joins TRBV6-5 and TRBJ2-7; 8 bases match TRBD2. Germline trimming cut 2 bases from V and 4 bases from J; bases unmatched to any gene: 7. This CDR3 has 15 residues. The germline CDR1 and CDR2 sequences are MNHEY and SVGAGI. CDR3 in amino acids: CASSYGRGAAYEQYF. In nucleotides, the CDR3 is TGTGCCAGCAGTTACGGGCGGGGGGCCGCATACGAGCAGTACTTC.

The chain has TRBV7-2 and TRBJ2-7, with a weak D call TRBD2 (6 bases). This CDR3 spans 15 amino acids. Trimming took off 1 base at V and 4 bases at J, with 14 bases between the two ends. Germline V gene sequence: CDR1 SGHTA, CDR2 FQGNSA. The CDR3 nucleotides read TGTGCCAGCAGCTTAGAGGGTGGGGGGAGTTACGAGCAGTACGTC. Amino acid sequence: CASSLEGGGSYEQYV.